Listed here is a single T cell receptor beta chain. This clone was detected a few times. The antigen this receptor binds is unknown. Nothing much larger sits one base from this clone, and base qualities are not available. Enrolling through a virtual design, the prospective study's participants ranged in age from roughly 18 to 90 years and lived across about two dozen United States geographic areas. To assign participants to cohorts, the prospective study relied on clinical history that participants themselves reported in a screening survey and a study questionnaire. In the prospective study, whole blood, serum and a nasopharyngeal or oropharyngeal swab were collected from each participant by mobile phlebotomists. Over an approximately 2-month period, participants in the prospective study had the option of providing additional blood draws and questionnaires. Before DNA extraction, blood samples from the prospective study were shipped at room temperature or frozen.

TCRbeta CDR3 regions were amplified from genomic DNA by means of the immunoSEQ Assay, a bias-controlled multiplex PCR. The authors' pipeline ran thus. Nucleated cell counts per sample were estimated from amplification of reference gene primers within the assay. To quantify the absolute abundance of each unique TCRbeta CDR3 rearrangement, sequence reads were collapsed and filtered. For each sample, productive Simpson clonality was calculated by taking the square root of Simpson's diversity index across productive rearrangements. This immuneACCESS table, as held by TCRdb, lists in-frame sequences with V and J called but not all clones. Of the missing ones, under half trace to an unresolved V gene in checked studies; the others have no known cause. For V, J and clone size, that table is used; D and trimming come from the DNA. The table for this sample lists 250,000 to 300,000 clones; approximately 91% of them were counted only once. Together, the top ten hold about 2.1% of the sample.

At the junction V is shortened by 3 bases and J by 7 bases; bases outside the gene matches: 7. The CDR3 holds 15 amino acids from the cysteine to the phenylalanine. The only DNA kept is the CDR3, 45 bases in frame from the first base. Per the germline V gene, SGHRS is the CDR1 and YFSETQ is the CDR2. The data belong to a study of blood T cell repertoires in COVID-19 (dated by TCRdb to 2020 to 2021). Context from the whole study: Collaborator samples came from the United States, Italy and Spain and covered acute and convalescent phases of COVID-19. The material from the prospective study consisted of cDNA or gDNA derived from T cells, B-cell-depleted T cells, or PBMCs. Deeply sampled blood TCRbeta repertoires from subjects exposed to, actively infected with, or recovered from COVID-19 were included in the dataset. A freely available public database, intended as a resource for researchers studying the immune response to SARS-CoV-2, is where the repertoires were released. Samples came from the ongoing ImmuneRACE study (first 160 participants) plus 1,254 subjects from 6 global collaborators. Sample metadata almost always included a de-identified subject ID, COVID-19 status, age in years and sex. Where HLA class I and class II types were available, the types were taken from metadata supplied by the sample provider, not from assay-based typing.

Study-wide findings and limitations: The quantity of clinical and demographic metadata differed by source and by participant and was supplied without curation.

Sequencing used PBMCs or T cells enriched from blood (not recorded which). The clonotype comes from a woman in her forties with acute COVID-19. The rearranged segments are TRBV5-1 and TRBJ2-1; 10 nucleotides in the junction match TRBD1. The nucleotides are TGCGCCAGCAGCTCCGGGACAGGGGCCGTAAATGAGCAGTTCTTC. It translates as CASSSGTGAVNEQFF.